These 26 T cell receptor beta chains were all obtained from the same sample, sequenced in a study of response to subunit inactivated influenza vaccine (dated by TCRdb to between 2018 and 2020). The library was prepared using RT-PCR. The data were produced on an Illumina HiSeq 2500. The public sequencing data were trimmed at Q25 with fastp and processed into clonotypes with MiXCR by TCRdb, which kept only in-frame beta chains. Rows with one shared CDR3 protein collapse into an entry with the most common genes and DNA. The sample table records 300,000 to 350,000 distinct CDR3 sequences; 21% of these occur just once. The ten largest clones add up to roughly 10% of the sample. Sequencing was performed on PBMCs from blood, taken approximately 20 months after vaccination. These receptors were collected from a man between 45 and 75 years old who received an inactivated influenza vaccine. Donor details come from another sample of the same person, matched by shared clones.

The table lists this clonotype with a few counts. The chain is built from TRBV10-1 and TRBJ1-3; TRBD1 agrees at 8 bases. Germline lookup yields CDR1 WNHNN and CDR2 SYGVQD (reference sequence). After removal of 6 bases from V and 2 bases from J, the junction contained 9 bases not matched to a gene. The CDR3 covers 16 residues. This chain's CDR3 is CASSPSTGVPGNTIYF. The CDR3 nucleotides read TGCGCCAGCAGCCCCTCGACAGGGGTACCTGGAAACACCATATATTTT.

This clonotype was seen more than once but under ten times. V and J are TRBV15 and TRBJ2-5; D remains ambiguous. Deletions cut 4 bases from V and 0 bases from J, with 12 bases between. Germline V CDR1 and CDR2: LNHNV, YYDKDF (reference sequence). The CDR3 has 15 residues. The CDR3 region has the DNA TGTGCCACCAGCAAGTCTTCGAAACACCAAGAGACCCAGTACTTC. Translating gives CATSKSSKHQETQYF.

The J gene is TRBJ1-1, the V gene TRBV10-2; D is undetermined. The germline V gene has CDR1 WSHSY and CDR2 SAAADI. The V end lost 3 bases, the J end lost 4 bases, and 9 bases lay between the germline ends. This CDR3 has 13 residues. The CDR3 DNA reads as TGCGCCAGCAGTGATAAGACGATCACTGAAGCTTTCTTT. It yields the protein CASSDKTITEAFF.

This clonotype came up a few times. The gene calls are TRBV29-1 and TRBJ1-5; 7 bases agree with TRBD1. From germline, CDR1 is SQVTM and CDR2 ANQGSEA. With V trimmed by 6 bases and J by 4 bases, 12 bases remained unmatched. CDR3 size: 15 residues. In nucleotides, the CDR3 is TGCAGCGTCTCCCTTGGGACAGACGGGAATCAGCCCCAGCATTTT. Translating it yields CSVSLGTDGNQPQHF. The full variable domain, its missing parts supplied by reference TRBV29-1 and TRBJ1-5, is SAVISQKPSRDICQRGTSLTIQCQVDSQVTMMFWYRQQPGQSLTLIATANQGSEATYESGFVIDKFPISRPNLTFSTLTVSNMSPEDSSIYLCSVSLGTDGNQPQHFGDGTRLSIL.

As to this clonotype: The limits of the CDR3 on the DNA are not certain, so only TCRdb's listed CDR3 is given. The chain is built from TRBV7-2 and TRBJ1-4. The CDR3 length equals 14 residues, ends included. Germline values: CDR1 SGHTA, CDR2 FQGNSA. The CDR3 loop is CASALWQLMKNCFF.

The chain uses TRBV7-2 and TRBJ2-6; no clear D gene. Germline V gene lookup returns CDR1 SGHTA and CDR2 FQGNSA. CDR3 length equals 15 residues. Deletions cut 1 base from V and 4 bases from J, with 8 bases between. The DNA of the CDR3 is TGTGCCAGCAGCTTAGGGGTGGTCGGGGCCAACGTCCTGACTTTC. Translation: CASSLGVVGANVLTF.

V and J are TRBV6-1 and TRBJ2-7; no firm D call. Germline loops: CDR1 MNHNS, CDR2 SASEGT. The CDR3 length is 13 residues. Trimming shortened V by 4 bases and J by 3 bases, and 10 bases separated the two germline ends. The CDR3 sequence: CASSGSFGYEQYF. The CDR3 region has the DNA TGTGCCAGCAGTGGGAGTTTCGGCTACGAGCAGTACTTC.

The chain employs TRBV12-3 or TRBV12-4 and TRBJ2-7; D remains unclear. V lost 3 bases, J lost 3 bases, and 9 bases lay in between. This CDR3 region has 13 residues. CDR3 in amino acids: CASSLASGYEQYF. The CDR3 DNA is TGTGCCAGCAGTTTGGCGTCTGGCTACGAGCAGTACTTC.

This clonotype was seen a few times. This chain uses TRBV12-3 or TRBV12-4 with TRBJ1-5; tentatively, D is TRBD1 (6 bases). This CDR3 spans 13 amino acids. The V and J ends lost 5 bases and 5 bases respectively, with 10 bases between them. The CDR3, as DNA: TGTGCCAGCAGTCGGAGGGGGGATCAGCCCCAGCATTTT. Protein product: CASSRRGDQPQHF.

The sample holds a few counts of this clonotype. This sequence joins TRBV30 and TRBJ1-5, with a weak D call TRBD1 (6 bases). The ends were cut back, 7 bases at V and 6 bases at J, with 16 bases in the middle. This CDR3 has 13 amino acids. CDR1 is GTSNPN, CDR2 SVGIG, per germline (reference sequence). Here the CDR3 reads CASSAEGGQPQHF. CDR3 nucleotide sequence: TGTGCCTCCTCTGCGGAGGGGGGTCAGCCCCAGCATTTT.

The genes are TRBV2 and TRBJ1-2; D is undetermined. CDR3 size: 14 residues. The germline V gene encodes CDR1 SNHLY and CDR2 FYNNEI. The ends were cut back, 1 base at V and 0 bases at J, with 6 bases in the middle. CDR3 residues: CASSEGASNYGYTF. The CDR3 DNA sequence: TGTGCCAGCAGTGAAGGTGCCTCTAACTATGGCTACACCTTC.

The chain recombines TRBV11-2 with TRBJ1-1; maybe TRBD1 (5 bases). Germline V lookup: CDR1 SGHAT, CDR2 FQNNGV. The CDR3 totals 14 residues. With 3 bases removed from V and 0 bases from J, the gap between germline ends came to 8 bases. The CDR3 loop is CASSFEGLNTEAFF. In nucleotides, the CDR3 is TGTGCCAGCAGCTTTGAGGGGCTGAACACTGAAGCTTTCTTT.

The rearrangement uses TRBV5-1 and TRBJ2-3, with TRBD2 identical over 9 bases. The CDR3 is 16 amino acids. The J segment lost 4 bases and the V segment lost 0 bases, leaving 6 bases of the junction unmatched. Per the germline V gene, CDR1 is SGHRS and CDR2 is YFSETQ. This CDR3 reads CASSLAGGRDADTQYF. CDR3 sequence (DNA): TGCGCCAGCAGCTTGGCCGGCGGGAGGGATGCAGATACGCAGTATTTT.

This clonotype came up a few times. This chain uses TRBV10-3 with TRBJ1-6; D gene unclear. The CDR3 covers 14 residues. The V end was cut by 5 bases, the J end by 6 bases, with 11 bases between. The germline CDR1 and CDR2 sequences are ENHRY and SYGVKD. Here the CDR3 DNA reads TGTGCCATCAGTTCAGGCTATCTTAATTCACCCCTCCACTTT. Encoded protein: CAISSGYLNSPLHF.

There are a few counts of this clonotype. The rearrangement uses TRBV3-1 and TRBJ2-2; 10 positions agree with TRBD1. Germline CDR1 is LGHDT and CDR2 is YNNKEL (reference sequence). This CDR3 has 17 residues. Germline trimming cut 3 bases from V and 5 bases from J; bases unmatched to any gene: 9. In DNA form, the CDR3 reads TGTGCCAGCAGCCATTCCCCCGGGACAGGGGTTACCGGGGAGCTGTTTTTT. Protein: CASSHSPGTGVTGELFF.

The rearrangement joins TRBV12-3 or TRBV12-4 to TRBJ1-2; tentative D call: TRBD1 (6 bases). CDR3 size: 15 residues. Trimming left V 10 bases short and J 0 bases short, with 18 bases between. CDR3 protein: CAIQPRDNANYGYTF. The CDR3 DNA reads TGTGCCATCCAGCCCCGGGACAACGCTAACTATGGCTACACCTTC.

The table lists this clonotype with a few counts. The chain employs TRBV29-1 and TRBJ2-1; the D call may be TRBD1 or TRBD2 (6 bases each). Deletions cut 6 bases from V and 2 bases from J, with 17 bases between. The V gene's germline CDR1 is SQVTM and CDR2 ANQGSEA. This CDR3 spans 15 amino acids. Here the CDR3 DNA reads TGCAGCGTCCAAGGGGGGTTCGAAACCTACAATGAGCAGTTCTTC. Amino acids: CSVQGGFETYNEQFF.

The CDR3 loop reads CASSSADWTGQYF. DNA for the CDR3: TGTGCCAGCAGCTCAGCGGACTGGACTGGGCAGTACTTC. This chain uses TRBV7-9 with TRBJ2-7, with a possible D match to TRBD2 (5 bases). V was pared by 4 bases and J by 9 bases, with 16 bases between. The CDR3 extends over 13 amino acids. The germline V gene has CDR1 SEHNR and CDR2 FQNEAQ (reference sequence).

The chain carries TRBV3-1 and TRBJ2-2; D is unclear. This CDR3 has 13 residues. Trimming took off 0 bases at V and 6 bases at J, with 5 bases between the two ends. In germline, CDR1 is LGHDT, CDR2 YNNKEL (reference sequence). Written as DNA, the CDR3 is TGTGCCAGCAGCCAAGATATCGCCGGGGAGCTGTTTTTT. Translated: CASSQDIAGELFF.

This clonotype has a handful of counts. The CDR3 is CASSLAWGQGVETQYF. The CDR3 nucleotides are TGTGCCAGCAGCTTAGCATGGGGACAGGGTGTTGAGACCCAGTACTTC. The rearrangement joins TRBV7-2 to TRBJ2-5; TRBD1 matches 9 bases. Germline trimming cut 0 bases from V and 5 bases from J; bases unmatched to any gene: 7. The germline gives CDR1 SGHTA, CDR2 FQGNSA. The CDR3 totals 16 residues.

The V and J genes are TRBV5-5 and TRBJ1-4; D is undetermined. V was trimmed by 4 bases and J by 0 bases, leaving 16 bases between them. The CDR3 sequence is 17 residues long. The germline V gene has CDR1 SGHKS and CDR2 YYEKEE (reference sequence). Written as DNA, the CDR3 is TGTGCCAGCAGCCGCTCACAGAGGCTTGCAACTAATGAAAAACTGTTTTTT. Amino acid sequence: CASSRSQRLATNEKLFF.

The V call is TRBV6-1, the J call TRBJ2-7; D call uncertain. V lost 6 bases and J lost 4, with 16 bases in between. This CDR3 is 14 amino acids long. Per germline, CDR1 MNHNS and CDR2 SASEGT. The CDR3 loop reads CASRPTGPSYEQYF. The CDR3 nucleotides are TGTGCCAGCAGGCCCACGGGTCCATCTTACGAGCAGTACTTC.

In its sample, this clonotype was seen a few times. This chain joins TRBV20-1 and TRBJ1-6, with TRBD1 identical over 10 bases. Germline V gene data show CDR1 as DFQATT and CDR2 as SNEGSKA (reference sequence). The ends lost 2 bases at V and 7 bases at J; junction bases unmatched: 5. This CDR3 has 15 amino acids. CDR3 sequence: CSARPPGQGNSPLHF. CDR3 DNA sequence: TGCAGTGCTAGACCTCCGGGACAGGGGAATTCACCCCTCCACTTT.

This sequence joins TRBV5-1 and TRBJ1-1; 8 positions match TRBD1. This CDR3 is 14 amino acids long. The germline V gene encodes CDR1 SGHRS and CDR2 YFSETQ. The trim removed 3 bases at V and 3 bases at J, leaving 4 bases unmatched. The CDR3 region has the DNA TGCGCCAGCAGCTCCAGGGGGCAAGACACTGAAGCTTTCTTT. Translation: CASSSRGQDTEAFF.

J is TRBJ2-5 and V is TRBV28; D not resolved. Trimming cost V 1 base and J 2 bases, with 8 bases left between them. The germline gives CDR1 MDHEN, CDR2 SYDVKM. This CDR3 spans 14 amino acids. The DNA for the CDR3 is TGTGCCAGCAGTTTATACTTTGGTCAAGAGACCCAGTACTTC. Translating it yields CASSLYFGQETQYF. The whole variable domain, filled in from reference TRBV28 and TRBJ2-5, reads DVKVTQSSRYLVKRTGEKVFLECVQDMDHENMFWYRQDPGLGLRLIYFSYDVKMKEKGDIPEGYSVSREKKERFSLILESASTNQTSMYLCASSLYFGQETQYFGPGTRLLVL.

The gene calls are TRBV18 and TRBJ2-7; TRBD1 matches 10 bases. V shed 3 bases, J shed 6 bases, and the junction held 8 bases outside the gene matches. The CDR3 runs 15 residues. From germline, CDR1 is KGHSH and CDR2 LQKENI. Here the CDR3 reads CASSPFGQGVFEQYF. The CDR3 nucleotides are TGTGCCAGCTCACCCTTTGGACAGGGGGTCTTCGAGCAGTACTTC. The variable domain in full, completed from reference TRBV18 and TRBJ2-7, reads NAGVMQNPRHLVRRRGQEARLRCSPMKGHSHVYWYRQLPEEGLKFMVYLQKENIIDESGMPKERFSAEFPKEGPSILRIQQVVRGDSAAYFCASSPFGQGVFEQYFGPGTRLTVT.